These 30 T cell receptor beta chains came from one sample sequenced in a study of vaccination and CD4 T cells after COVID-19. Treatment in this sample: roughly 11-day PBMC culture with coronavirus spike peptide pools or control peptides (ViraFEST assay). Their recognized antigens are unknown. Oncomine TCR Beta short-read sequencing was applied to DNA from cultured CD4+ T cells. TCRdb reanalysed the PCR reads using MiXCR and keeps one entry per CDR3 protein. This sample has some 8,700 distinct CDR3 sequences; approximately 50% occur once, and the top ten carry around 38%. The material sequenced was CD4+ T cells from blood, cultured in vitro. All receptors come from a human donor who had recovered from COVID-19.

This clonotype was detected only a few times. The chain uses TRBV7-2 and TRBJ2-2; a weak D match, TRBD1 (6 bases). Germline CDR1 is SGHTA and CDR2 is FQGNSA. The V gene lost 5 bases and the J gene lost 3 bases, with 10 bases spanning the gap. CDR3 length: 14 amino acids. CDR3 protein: CASSPTGHTGELFF. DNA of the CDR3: TGTGCCAGCAGCCCGACAGGCCACACCGGGGAGCTGTTTTTT.

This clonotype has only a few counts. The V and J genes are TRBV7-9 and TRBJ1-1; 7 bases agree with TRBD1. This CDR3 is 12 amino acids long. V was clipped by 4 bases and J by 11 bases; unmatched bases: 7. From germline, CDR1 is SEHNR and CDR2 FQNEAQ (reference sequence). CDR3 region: CASSSNNRGAFF. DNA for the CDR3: TGTGCCAGCAGCTCCAACAACAGGGGTGCTTTCTTT.

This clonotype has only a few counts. The CDR3 DNA reads as TGTGCCAGCAGCAAAGATGTGGCAGGTGATCAGCCCCAGCATTTT. It codes for CASSKDVAGDQPQHF. The genes are TRBV21-1 and TRBJ1-5. TRBV21-1 is a pseudogene segment. The CDR3 runs to 15 residues.

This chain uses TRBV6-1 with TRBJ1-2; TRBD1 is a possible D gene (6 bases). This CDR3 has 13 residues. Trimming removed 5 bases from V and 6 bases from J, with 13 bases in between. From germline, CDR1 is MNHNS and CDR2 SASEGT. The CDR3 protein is CASSMDRAHGYTF. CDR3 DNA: TGTGCCAGCAGTATGGACAGAGCCCATGGCTACACCTTC.

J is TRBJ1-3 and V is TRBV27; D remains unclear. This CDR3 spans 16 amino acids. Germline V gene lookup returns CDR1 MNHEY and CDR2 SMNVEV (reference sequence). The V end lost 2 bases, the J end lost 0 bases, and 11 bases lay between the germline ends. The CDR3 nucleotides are TGTGCCAGCAGTTTAAGTTATAGGGTCTCTGGAAACACCATATATTTT. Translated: CASSLSYRVSGNTIYF.

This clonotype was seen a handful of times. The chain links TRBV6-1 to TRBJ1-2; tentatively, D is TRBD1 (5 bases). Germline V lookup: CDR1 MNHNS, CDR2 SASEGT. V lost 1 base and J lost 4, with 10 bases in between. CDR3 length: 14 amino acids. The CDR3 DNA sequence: TGTGCCAGCAGTGAAGGACAGTTGGGCTATGGCTACACCTTC. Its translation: CASSEGQLGYGYTF.

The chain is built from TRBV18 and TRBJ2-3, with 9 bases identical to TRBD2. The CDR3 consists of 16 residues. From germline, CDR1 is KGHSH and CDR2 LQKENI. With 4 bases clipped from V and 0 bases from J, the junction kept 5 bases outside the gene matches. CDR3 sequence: CASSLRSGRSTDTQYF. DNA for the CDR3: TGTGCCAGCTCACTACGGAGCGGGAGGAGCACAGATACGCAGTATTTT.

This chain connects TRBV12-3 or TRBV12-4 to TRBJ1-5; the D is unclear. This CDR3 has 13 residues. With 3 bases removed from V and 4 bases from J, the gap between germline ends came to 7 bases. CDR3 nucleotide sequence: TGTGCCAGCAGTTTTAGAGCAAATCAGCCCCAGCATTTT. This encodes CASSFRANQPQHF.

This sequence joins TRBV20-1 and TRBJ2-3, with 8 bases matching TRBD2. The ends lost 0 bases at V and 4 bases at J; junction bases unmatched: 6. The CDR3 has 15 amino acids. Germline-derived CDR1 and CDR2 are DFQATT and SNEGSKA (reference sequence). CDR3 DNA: TGCAGTGCTAGAGATCAGCAGCGGGAGCCAGATACGCAGTATTTT. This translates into CSARDQQREPDTQYF.

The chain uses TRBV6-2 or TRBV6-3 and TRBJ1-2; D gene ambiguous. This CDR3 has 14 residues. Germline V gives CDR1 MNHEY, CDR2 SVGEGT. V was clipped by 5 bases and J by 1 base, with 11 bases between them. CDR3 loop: CASSTRTDNYGYTF. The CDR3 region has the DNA TGTGCCAGCAGTACCCGGACTGATAACTATGGCTACACCTTC.

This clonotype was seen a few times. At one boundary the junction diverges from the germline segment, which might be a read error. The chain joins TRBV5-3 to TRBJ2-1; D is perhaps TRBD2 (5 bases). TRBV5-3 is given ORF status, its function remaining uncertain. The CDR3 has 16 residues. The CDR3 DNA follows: TGTGCCAGCAGCTTGGCCTTTCGGACTCCGGACAATGAGCAGTTCTTC. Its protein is CASSLAFRTPDNEQFF.

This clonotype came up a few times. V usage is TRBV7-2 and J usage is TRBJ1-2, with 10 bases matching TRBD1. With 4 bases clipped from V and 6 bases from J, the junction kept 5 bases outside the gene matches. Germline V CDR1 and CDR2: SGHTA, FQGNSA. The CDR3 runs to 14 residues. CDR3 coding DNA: TGTGCCAGCAGCTCAGACAGGGGGCTAAATGGCTACACCTTC. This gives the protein CASSSDRGLNGYTF.

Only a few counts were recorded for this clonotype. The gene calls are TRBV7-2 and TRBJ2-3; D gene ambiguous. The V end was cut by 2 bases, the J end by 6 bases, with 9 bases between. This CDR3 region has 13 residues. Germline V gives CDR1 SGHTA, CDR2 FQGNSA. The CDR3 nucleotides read TGTGCCAGCAGCTTATACAACTCGGATACGCAGTATTTT. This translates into CASSLYNSDTQYF.

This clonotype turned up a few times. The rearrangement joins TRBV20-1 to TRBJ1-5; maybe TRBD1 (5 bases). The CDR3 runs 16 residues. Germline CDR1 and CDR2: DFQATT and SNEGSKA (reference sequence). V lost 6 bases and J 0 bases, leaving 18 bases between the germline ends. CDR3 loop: CSAIYGGGGSNQPQHF. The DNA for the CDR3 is TGCAGTGCGATCTATGGGGGTGGGGGTAGCAATCAGCCCCAGCATTTT.

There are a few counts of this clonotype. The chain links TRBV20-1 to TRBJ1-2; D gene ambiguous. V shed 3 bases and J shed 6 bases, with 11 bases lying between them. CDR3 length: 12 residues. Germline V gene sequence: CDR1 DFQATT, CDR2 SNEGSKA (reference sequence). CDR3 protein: CSASWREDGYTF. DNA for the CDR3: TGCAGTGCTAGTTGGAGGGAGGATGGCTACACCTTC.

In nucleotides, the CDR3 is TGCAGTGCTGGAGGACTAGCGGGAAGATCAGATACGCAGTATTTT. This encodes CSAGGLAGRSDTQYF. The chain uses TRBV20-1 and TRBJ2-3; TRBD2 matches 12 bases. Per the germline V gene, CDR1 is DFQATT and CDR2 is SNEGSKA (reference sequence). The CDR3 is 15 residues long. J lost 4 bases, V lost 5 bases, and 7 bases had no gene match.

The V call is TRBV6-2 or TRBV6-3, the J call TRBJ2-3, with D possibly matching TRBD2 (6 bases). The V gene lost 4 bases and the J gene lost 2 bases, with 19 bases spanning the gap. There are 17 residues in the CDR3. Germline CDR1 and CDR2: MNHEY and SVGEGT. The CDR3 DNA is TGTGCCAGCAGTTCCGGGACTCCGGGGTGGCACACAGATACGCAGTATTTT. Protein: CASSSGTPGWHTDTQYF.

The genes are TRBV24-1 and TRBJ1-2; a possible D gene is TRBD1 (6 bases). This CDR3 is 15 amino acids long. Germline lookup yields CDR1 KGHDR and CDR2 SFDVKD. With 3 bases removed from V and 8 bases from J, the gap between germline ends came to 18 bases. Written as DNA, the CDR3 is TGTGCCACCAGTGATACCGTTACAGGGTTCGAGGGCTACACCTTC. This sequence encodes CATSDTVTGFEGYTF.

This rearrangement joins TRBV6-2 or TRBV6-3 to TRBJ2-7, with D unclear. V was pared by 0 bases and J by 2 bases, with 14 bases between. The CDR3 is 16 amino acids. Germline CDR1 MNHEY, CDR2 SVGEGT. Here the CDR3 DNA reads TGTGCCAGCAGTTACTCGAAGTCACTAAAAGCCTACGAGCAGTACTTC. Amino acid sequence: CASSYSKSLKAYEQYF.

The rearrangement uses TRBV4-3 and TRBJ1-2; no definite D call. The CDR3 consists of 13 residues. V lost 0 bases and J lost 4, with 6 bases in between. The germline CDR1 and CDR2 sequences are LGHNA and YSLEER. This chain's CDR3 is CASSQDIGYGYTF. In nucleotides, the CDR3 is TGCGCCAGCAGCCAAGATATAGGCTATGGCTACACCTTC.

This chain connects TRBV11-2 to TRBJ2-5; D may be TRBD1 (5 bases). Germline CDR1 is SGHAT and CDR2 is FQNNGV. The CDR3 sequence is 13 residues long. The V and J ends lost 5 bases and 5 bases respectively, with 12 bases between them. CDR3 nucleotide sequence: TGTGCCAGCAGCCAAGGGGCCCTGGAGACCCAGTACTTC. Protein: CASSQGALETQYF.

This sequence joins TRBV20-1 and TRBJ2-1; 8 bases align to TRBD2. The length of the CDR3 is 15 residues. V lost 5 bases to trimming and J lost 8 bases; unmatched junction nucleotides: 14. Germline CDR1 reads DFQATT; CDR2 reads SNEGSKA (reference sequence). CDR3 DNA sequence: TGCAGTGCTCTCCGCCGACGGGGGGGCACCGATGAGCAGTTCTTC. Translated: CSALRRRGGTDEQFF.

In DNA, the CDR3 is TGTGCCAGCAGCCAAGTCCCTCTGGCAGGGGGTTCGTCACCCCTCCACTTT. Translating gives CASSQVPLAGGSSPLHF. This sequence joins TRBV4-2 and TRBJ1-6; 7 bases align to TRBD1. CDR3 length equals 17 residues. V lost 1 base and J lost 10; bases outside the gene matches: 13. The germline gives CDR1 LGHNA, CDR2 YNFKEQ.

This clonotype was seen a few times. CDR3 sequence (DNA): TGTGCCAGCAGTTTTGAGTACGGGGGGTATGGCTACACCTTC. Amino acids: CASSFEYGGYGYTF. The chain recombines TRBV12-3 or TRBV12-4 with TRBJ1-2; possible D gene TRBD1, 5 bases. This CDR3 region has 14 residues. Trimming cost V 3 bases and J 5 bases, with 13 bases left between them.

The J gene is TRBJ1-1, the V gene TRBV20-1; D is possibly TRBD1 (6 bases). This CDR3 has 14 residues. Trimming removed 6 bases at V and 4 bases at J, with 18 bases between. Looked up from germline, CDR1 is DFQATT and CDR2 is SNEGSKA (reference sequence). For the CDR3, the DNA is TGCAGTGCCCGATACGACAGGACGGTCACTGAAGCTTTCTTT. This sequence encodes CSARYDRTVTEAFF.

In DNA form, the CDR3 reads TGTGCCAGCAAAAACAGGGGCTGGAATTCACCCCTCCACTTT. Its translation: CASKNRGWNSPLHF. This rearrangement joins TRBV6-1 to TRBJ1-6; 7 bases align to TRBD1. CDR1 is MNHNS, CDR2 SASEGT, per germline. The length of the CDR3 is 14 residues. Germline trimming cut 7 bases from V and 7 bases from J; bases unmatched to any gene: 7.

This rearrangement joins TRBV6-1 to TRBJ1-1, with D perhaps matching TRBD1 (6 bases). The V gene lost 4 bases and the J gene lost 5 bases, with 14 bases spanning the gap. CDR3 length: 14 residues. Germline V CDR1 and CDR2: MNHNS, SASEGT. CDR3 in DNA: TGTGCCAGCAGTGCCTCAGGGGTTCTTACTGAAGCTTTCTTT. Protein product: CASSASGVLTEAFF.

CDR3 sequence (DNA): TGTGCCAGCAGCGAGACCTCTGGGGCCAACGTCCTGACTTTC. Translation gives CASSETSGANVLTF. The rearrangement links TRBV11-1 to TRBJ2-6; D gene uncertain. V was shortened by 5 bases and J by 0 bases, with 5 bases between the two germline ends. CDR1 is SGHAT and CDR2 is FQDESV in the germline V gene (reference sequence). This CDR3 is built from 14 residues.

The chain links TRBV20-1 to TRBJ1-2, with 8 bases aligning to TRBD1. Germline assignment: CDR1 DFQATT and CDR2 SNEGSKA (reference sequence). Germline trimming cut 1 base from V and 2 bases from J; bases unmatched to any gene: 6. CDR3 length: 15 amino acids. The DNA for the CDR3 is TGCAGTGCTAGAGGGGGGACAGGTACGAACTATGGCTACACCTTC. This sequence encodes CSARGGTGTNYGYTF.

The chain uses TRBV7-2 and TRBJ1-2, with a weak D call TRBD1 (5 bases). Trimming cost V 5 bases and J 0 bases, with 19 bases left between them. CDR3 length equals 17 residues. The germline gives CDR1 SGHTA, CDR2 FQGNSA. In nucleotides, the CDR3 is TGTGCCAGCAGCCATATCTACAACAGGCAAACTAACTATGGCTACACCTTC. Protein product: CASSHIYNRQTNYGYTF.